This TCR beta chain was obtained from a study of read filtering for tumor transcriptome and immune sequencing. The sample holds many counts of this clonotype. The antigen is not known. The library was built from roughly 400 ng RNA with molecular barcoded adaptors for alpha/delta and beta/gamma chains. TCRdb used MiXCR to reprocess the reads, holding one entry per CDR3 protein. The table has about 90,000 distinct CDR3 sequences, approximately 13% seen once. Per germline, CDR1 SGHVS and CDR2 FQNEAQ. Trimming removed 7 bases from V and 6 bases from J, with 16 bases in between. The CDR3 is made up of 13 amino acids. Regarding the study as a whole: IR-seq captured clonotypes deeper and more reliably than RNA-seq. Approximately 82% of IR-seq clonotypes had one read, totaling around 4% of reads; RNA-seq: around 70% and 40%. Sorted CD138-negative bone marrow cells were not purified T cells.

This TCR was recovered from a donor over 35 with multiple myeloma. The genes are TRBV7-8 and TRBJ2-7, with D uncertain. Source material: a population of CD138-negative cells sorted from bone marrow. CDR3 DNA: TGTGCCAGCACCCCGACTCCCTCAGGCGAGCAGTACTTC. Its protein product is CASTPTPSGEQYF.